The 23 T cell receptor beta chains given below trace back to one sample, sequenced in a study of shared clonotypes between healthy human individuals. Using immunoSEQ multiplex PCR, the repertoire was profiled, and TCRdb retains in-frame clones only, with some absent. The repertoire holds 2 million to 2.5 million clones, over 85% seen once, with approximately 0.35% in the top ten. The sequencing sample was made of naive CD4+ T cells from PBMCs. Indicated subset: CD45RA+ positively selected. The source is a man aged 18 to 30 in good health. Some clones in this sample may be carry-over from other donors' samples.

The CDR3 sequence is CASSNPPTRSSYEQYF. In DNA, the CDR3 is TGTGCCAGCAGTAACCCCCCGACAAGGAGCTCCTACGAGCAGTACTTC. V is TRBV6-6 and J is TRBJ2-7, with D uncertain. Germline V gene data show CDR1 as MNHNY and CDR2 as SVGAGI (reference sequence). The CDR3 loop spans 16 amino acids. V dropped 5 bases and J dropped 0 bases, with 17 bases sitting between them.

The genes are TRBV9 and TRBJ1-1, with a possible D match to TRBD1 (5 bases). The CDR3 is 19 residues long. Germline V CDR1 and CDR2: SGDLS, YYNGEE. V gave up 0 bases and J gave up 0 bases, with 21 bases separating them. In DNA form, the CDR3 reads TGTGCCAGCAGCGTAGCCCCCGGGGTGGGGCACGGGATGAACACTGAAGCTTTCTTT. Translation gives CASSVAPGVGHGMNTEAFF.

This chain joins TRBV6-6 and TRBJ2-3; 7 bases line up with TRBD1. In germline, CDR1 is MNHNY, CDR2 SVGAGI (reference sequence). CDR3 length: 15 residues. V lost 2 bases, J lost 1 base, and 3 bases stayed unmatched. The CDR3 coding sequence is TGTGCCAGCAGTTACAGACAGGGCGGCACAGATACGCAGTATTTT. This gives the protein CASSYRQGGTDTQYF.

The CDR3 bases are TGTGCCAGCAGCCCAGCCCCCACGACTTATGGCTACACCTTC. It is translated as CASSPAPTTYGYTF. The chain couples TRBV7-2 to TRBJ1-2; D unclear. CDR3 length: 14 residues. From germline, CDR1 is SGHTA and CDR2 FQGNSA. With 5 bases removed from V and 5 bases from J, the gap between germline ends came to 15 bases.

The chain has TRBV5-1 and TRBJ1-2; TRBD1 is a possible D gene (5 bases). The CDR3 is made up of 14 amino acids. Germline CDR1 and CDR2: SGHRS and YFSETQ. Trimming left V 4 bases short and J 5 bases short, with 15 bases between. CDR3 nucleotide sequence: TGCGCCAGCAGCGATATCGGGACCCAATATGGCTACACCTTC. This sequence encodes CASSDIGTQYGYTF.

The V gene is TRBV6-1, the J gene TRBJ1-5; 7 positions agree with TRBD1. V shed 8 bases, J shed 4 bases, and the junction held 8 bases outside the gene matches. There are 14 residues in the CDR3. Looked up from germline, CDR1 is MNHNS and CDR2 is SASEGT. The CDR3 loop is CASLRQGSNQPQHF. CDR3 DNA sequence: TGTGCCAGCTTGAGACAGGGTAGTAATCAGCCCCAGCATTTT.

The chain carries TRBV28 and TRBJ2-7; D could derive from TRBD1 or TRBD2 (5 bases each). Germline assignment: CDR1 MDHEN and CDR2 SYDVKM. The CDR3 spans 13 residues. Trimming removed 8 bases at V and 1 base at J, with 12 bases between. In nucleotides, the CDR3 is TGTGCCAGCGGTTCGGGACCTTCCTACGAGCAGTACTTC. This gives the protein CASGSGPSYEQYF.

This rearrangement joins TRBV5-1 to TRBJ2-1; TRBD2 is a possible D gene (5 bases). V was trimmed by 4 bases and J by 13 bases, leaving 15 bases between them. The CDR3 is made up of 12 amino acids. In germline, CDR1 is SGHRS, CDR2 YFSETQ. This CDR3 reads CASSKDRDFQFF. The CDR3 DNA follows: TGCGCCAGCAGCAAGGATCGGGATTTTCAGTTCTTC.

The CDR3 DNA reads as TGTGCCAGCAGGCAACGAGGAGCTCAAGAGACCCAGTACTTC. Amino acid sequence: CASRQRGAQETQYF. The rearrangement links TRBV6-5 to TRBJ2-5; D gene uncertain. The CDR3 is made up of 14 amino acids. Germline V gene sequence: CDR1 MNHEY, CDR2 SVGAGI. V dropped 6 bases and J dropped 2 bases, with 13 bases sitting between them.

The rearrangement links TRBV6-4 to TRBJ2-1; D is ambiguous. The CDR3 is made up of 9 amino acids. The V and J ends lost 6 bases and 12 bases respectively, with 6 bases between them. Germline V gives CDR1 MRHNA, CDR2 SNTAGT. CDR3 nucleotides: TGTGCCAGCAGGGGTAGGCAGTTCTTC. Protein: CASRGRQFF.

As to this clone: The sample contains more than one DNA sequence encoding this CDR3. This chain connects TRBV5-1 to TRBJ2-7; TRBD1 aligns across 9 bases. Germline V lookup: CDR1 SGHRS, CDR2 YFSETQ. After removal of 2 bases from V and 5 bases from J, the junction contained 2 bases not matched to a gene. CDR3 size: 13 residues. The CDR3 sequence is CASSFGTGNEQYF. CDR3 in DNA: TGCGCCAGCAGCTTTGGGACAGGGAACGAGCAGTACTTC.

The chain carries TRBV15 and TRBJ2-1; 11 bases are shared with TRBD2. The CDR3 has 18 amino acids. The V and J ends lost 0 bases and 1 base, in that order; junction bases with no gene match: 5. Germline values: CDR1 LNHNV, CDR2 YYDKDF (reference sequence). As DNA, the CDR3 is TGTGCCACCAGCAGAGATACTAGCGGGAGATGGTCCTACAATGAGCAGTTCTTC. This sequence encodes CATSRDTSGRWSYNEQFF.

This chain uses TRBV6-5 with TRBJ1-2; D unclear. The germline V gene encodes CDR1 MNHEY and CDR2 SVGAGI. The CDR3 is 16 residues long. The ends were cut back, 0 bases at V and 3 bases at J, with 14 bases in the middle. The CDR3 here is CASSYSLKGADYGYTF. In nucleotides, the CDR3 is TGTGCCAGCAGTTACTCGTTAAAGGGCGCCGACTATGGCTACACCTTC.

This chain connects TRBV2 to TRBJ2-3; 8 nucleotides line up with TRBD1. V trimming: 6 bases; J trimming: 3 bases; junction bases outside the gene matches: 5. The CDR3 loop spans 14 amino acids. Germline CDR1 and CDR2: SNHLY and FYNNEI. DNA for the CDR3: TGTGCCAGCAGGGACAGGGCTCGTACAGATACGCAGTATTTT. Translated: CASRDRARTDTQYF.

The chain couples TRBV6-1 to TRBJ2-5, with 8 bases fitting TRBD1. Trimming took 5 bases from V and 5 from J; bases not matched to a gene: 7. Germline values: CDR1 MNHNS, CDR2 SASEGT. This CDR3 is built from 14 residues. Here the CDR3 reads CASSRRTGLETQYF. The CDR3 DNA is TGTGCCAGCAGTAGACGGACAGGGCTGGAGACCCAGTACTTC.

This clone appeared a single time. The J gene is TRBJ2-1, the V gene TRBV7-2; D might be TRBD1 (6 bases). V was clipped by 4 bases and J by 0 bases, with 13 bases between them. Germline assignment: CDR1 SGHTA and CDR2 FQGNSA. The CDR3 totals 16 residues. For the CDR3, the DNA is TGTGCCAGCAGCTCCGGCACAGGGCTCTCCTACAATGAGCAGTTCTTC. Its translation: CASSSGTGLSYNEQFF.

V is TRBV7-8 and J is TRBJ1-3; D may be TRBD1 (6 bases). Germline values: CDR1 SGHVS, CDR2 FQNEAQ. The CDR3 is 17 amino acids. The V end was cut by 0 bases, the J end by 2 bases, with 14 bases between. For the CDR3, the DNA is TGTGCCAGCAGCTTAGCAAGCTCCGGGGGGCCTGGAAACACCATATATTTT. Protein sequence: CASSLASSGGPGNTIYF.

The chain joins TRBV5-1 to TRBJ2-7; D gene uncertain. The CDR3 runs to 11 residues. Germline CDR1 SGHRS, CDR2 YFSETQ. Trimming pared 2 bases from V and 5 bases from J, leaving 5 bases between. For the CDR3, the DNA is TGCGCCAGCAGCTTAAGGAACGAGCAGTACTTC. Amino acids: CASSLRNEQYF.

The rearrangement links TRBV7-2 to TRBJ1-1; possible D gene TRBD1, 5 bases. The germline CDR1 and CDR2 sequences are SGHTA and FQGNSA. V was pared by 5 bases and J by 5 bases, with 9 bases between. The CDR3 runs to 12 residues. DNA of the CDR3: TGTGCCAGCAGCAGCAGGGCGACTGAAGCTTTCTTT. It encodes CASSSRATEAFF.

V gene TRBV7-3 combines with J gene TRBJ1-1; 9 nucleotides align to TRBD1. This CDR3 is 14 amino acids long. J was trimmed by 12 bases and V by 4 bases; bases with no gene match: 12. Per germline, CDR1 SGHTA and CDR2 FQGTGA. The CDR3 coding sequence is TGTGCCAGCAGCTCCGGGACAGGGATGCTCGTCCCTTTCTTT. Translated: CASSSGTGMLVPFF.

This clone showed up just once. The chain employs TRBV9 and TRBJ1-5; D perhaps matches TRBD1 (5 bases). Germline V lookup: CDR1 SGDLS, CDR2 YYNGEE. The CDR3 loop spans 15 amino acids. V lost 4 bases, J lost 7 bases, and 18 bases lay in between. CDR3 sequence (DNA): TGTGCCAGCAGCCCGGAGGGGAACACGGAACAGCCCCAGCATTTT. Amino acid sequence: CASSPEGNTEQPQHF.

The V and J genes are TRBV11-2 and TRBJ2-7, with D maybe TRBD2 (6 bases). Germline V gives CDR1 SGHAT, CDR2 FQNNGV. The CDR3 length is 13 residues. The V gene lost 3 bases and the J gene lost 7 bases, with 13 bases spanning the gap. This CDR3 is CASSFTGVWEQYF. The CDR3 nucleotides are TGTGCCAGCAGCTTTACGGGAGTTTGGGAGCAGTACTTC.

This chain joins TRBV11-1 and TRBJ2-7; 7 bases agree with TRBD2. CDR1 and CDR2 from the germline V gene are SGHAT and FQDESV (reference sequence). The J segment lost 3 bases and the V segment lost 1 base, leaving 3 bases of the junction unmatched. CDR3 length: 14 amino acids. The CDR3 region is CASSLEAGNYEQYF. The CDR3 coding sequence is TGTGCCAGCAGCTTAGAAGCGGGAAACTACGAGCAGTACTTC.